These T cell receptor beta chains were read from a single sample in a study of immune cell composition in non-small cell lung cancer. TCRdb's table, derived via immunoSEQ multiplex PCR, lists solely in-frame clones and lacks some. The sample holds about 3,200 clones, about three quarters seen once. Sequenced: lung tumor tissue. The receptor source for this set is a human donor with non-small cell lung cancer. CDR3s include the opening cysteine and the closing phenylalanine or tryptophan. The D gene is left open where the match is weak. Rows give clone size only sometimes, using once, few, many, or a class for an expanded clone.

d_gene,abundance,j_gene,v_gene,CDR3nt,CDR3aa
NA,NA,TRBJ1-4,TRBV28,TGTGCCAGCAGTCACTATTCTAGGGAAAAACTGTTTTTT,CASSHYSREKLFF
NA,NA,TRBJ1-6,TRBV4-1,TGCGCCAGCAGCCACGGGGGTGAGTCACCCCTCCACTTT,CASSHGGESPLHF
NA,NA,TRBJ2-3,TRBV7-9,TGTGCCAGCAGCTTAGAGCTAGCCAACCCCACAGATACGCAGTATTTT,CASSLELANPTDTQYF
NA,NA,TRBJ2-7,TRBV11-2,TGTGCCAGCAGCGTTTACAGGGACTCCTACGAGCAGTACTTC,CASSVYRDSYEQYF
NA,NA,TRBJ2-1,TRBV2,TGTGCCAGCAGTGACAGGGGACCCACTTACAATGAGCAGTTCTTC,CASSDRGPTYNEQFF
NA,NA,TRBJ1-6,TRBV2,TGTGCCAGCAGTGACTATCAGGGGCCCAATTCACCCCTCCACTTT,CASSDYQGPNSPLHF
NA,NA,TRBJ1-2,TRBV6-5,TGTGCCACCGAGAAGAGGGGGACGGACTATGGCTACACCTTC,CATEKRGTDYGYTF
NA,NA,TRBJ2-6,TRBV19,TGTGCCAGTAGTATCAGGGCAGACTCTGGGGCCAACGTCCTGACTTTC,CASSIRADSGANVLTF
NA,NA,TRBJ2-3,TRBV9,TGTGCCAGCAGCGGAGGATCATGGGATACGCAGTATTTT,CASSGGSWDTQYF
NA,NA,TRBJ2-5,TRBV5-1,TGCGCCAGCAGCTTAGGTCGGGGAGGTGGAGAGACCCAGTACTTC,CASSLGRGGGETQYF
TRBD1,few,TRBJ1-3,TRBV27,TGTGCCAGCAGTCGACAGGGGAGCTCTGGAAACACCATATATTTT,CASSRQGSSGNTIYF
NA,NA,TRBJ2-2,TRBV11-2,TGTGCCAGCAGCTTAGTCCGTTACACCGGGGAGCTGTTTTTT,CASSLVRYTGELFF
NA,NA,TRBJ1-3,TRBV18,TGTGCCAGCTCACCACCAGGGGCAGGGTCGCTTCCTGGAAACACCATATATTTT,CASSPPGAGSLPGNTIYF
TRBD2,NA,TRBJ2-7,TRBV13,TGTGCCAGCAGCGGGAGCAGCGGGGGGTCCCTCGAGCAGTACTTC,CASSGSSGGSLEQYF
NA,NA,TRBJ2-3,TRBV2,TGTGCCAGCAGTGCGGTCCGGGGGAGCACAGATACGCAGTATTTT,CASSAVRGSTDTQYF
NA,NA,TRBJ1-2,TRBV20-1,TGCAGTGCTTTTGGAGGCTATGGCTACACCTTC,CSAFGGYGYTF
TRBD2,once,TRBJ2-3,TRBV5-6,TGTGCCAGCAGCTTGGCGGGGCGGGGGGGTTTCGCAGATACGCAGTATTTT,CASSLAGRGGFADTQYF
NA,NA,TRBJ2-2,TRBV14,TGTGCCAGCAGCCTACAGGGACGGGGGGAGCTGTTTTTT,CASSLQGRGELFF
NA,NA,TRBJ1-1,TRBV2,TGTGCCAGCAGTGATTGGGGCCAGGGAGGAGCTTTCTTT,CASSDWGQGGAFF
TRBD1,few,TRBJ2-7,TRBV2,TGTGCCAGCGGGGGACAGGGAGGATCCTACGAGCAGTACTTC,CASGGQGGSYEQYF
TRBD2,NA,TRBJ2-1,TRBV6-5,TGTGCCAGCAGTAGCACTAGCGTAAGGGAGCAGTTCTTC,CASSSTSVREQFF
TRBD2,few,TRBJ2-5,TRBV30,TGTGCCTGGAGTGTAGATGCCCTAGCGGGGGGGCAAGAGACCCAGTACTTC,CAWSVDALAGGQETQYF
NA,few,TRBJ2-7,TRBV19,TGTGCCAGTAGTCCTTCACCCCGGAGTGCATTAGCCTACGAGCAGTACTTC,CASSPSPRSALAYEQYF
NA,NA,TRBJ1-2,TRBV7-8,TGTGCCAGCAGCTCCACTTCCGGTTTAAACTATGGCTACACCTTC,CASSSTSGLNYGYTF
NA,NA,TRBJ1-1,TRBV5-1,TGCACCAGCAGCTTGGATCCCACCGGGTCGAACACTGAAGCTTTCTTT,CTSSLDPTGSNTEAFF
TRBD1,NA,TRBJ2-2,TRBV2,TGTGCCAGCACCCGGGACAGGGCGGTGACCGGGGAGCTGTTTTTT,CASTRDRAVTGELFF
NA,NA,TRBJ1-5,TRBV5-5,TGTGCCAGCAGCTTGGAGCAGGATCAGCCCCAGCATTTT,CASSLEQDQPQHF
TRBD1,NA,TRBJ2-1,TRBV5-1,TGCGCCAGCAGCTTGGTAACCGGGACAGGGTCGGGCAATGAGCAGTTCTTC,CASSLVTGTGSGNEQFF
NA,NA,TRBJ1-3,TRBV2,TGTGCCAGCAACCCTGGGGGTATCAGGAGGGCGGTGAATTCTGGAAACACCATATATTTT,CASNPGGIRRAVNSGNTIYF
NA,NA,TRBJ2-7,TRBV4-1,TGCGCCAGCAGCCAAGATTGGCGGGGCGCGGGTTCCGAGCAGTACTTC,CASSQDWRGAGSEQYF
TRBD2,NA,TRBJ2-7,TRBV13,TGTGCCAGCAGCCTCCGAGGACTAGCAGGCCACGAGCAGTACTTC,CASSLRGLAGHEQYF
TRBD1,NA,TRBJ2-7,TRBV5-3,TGTGCCAGAAGCTTGTCGCCCAGGGGGTCCTACGAGCAGTACTTC,CARSLSPRGSYEQYF
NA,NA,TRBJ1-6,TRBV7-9,TGTGCCAGCAGCTCGCAGGGAAACATCTATAATTCACCCCTCCACTTT,CASSSQGNIYNSPLHF
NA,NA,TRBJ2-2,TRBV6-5,TGTGCCAGCAGTTACTCGATAGTGCGAGCCGGGGAGCTGTTTTTT,CASSYSIVRAGELFF
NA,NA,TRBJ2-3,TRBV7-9,TGTGCCAGCAGCTTAGGGGTAGGGGCGGGGACAGATACGCAGTATTTT,CASSLGVGAGTDTQYF
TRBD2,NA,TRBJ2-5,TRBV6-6,TGTGCCAGCAGTTCCCGCGGGGGGGCCACAGAGACCCAGTACTTC,CASSSRGGATETQYF
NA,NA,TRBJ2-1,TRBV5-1,TGCGCCAGCAGCTTTAGCGATTCCTACAATGAGCAGTTCTTC,CASSFSDSYNEQFF